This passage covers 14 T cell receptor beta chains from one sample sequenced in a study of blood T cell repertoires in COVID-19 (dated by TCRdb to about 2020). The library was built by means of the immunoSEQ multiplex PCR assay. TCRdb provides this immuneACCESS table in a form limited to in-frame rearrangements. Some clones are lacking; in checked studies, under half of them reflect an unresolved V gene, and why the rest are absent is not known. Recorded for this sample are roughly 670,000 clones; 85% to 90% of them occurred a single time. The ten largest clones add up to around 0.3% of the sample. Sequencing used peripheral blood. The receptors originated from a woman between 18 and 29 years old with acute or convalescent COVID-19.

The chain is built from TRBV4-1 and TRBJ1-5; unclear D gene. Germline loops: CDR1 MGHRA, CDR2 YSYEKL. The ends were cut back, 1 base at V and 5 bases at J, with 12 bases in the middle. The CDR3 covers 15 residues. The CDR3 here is CASSQVTGSYQPQHF. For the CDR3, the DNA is TGCGCCAGCAGCCAAGTGACGGGATCATATCAGCCCCAGCATTTT.

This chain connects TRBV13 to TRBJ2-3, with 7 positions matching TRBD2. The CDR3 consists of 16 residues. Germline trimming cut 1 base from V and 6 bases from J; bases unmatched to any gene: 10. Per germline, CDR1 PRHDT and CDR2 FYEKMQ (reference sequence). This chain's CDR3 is CASSLDRDYEPDTQYF. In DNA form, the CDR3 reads TGTGCCAGCAGCTTAGACCGGGACTATGAACCGGATACGCAGTATTTT.

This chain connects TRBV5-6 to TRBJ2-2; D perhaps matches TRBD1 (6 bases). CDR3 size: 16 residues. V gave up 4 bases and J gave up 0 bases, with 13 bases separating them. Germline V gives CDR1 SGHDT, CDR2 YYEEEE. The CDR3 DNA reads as TGTGCCAGCAGCCGGAACGAGGGGGCGAACACCGGGGAGCTGTTTTTT. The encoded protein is CASSRNEGANTGELFF.

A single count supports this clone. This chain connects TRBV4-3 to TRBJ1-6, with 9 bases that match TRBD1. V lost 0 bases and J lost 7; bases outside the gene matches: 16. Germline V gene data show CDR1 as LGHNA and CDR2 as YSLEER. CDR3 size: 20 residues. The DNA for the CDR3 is TGCGCCAGCAGCCAAGATCACCCTCTACTCGCGACAGGGGGGAATTCACCCCTCCACTTT. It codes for CASSQDHPLLATGGNSPLHF.

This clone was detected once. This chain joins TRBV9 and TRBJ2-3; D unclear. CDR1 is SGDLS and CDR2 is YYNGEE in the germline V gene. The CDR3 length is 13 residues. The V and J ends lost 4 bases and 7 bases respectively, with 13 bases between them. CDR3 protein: CASSPGYPHTQYF. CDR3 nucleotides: TGTGCCAGCAGCCCCGGGTATCCTCATACGCAGTATTTT.

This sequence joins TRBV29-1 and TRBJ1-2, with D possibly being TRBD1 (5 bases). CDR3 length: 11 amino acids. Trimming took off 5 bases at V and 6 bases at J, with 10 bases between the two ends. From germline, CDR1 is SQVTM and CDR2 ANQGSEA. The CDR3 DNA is TGCAGCGTTCCCCAGGGCAATGGCTACACCTTC. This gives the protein CSVPQGNGYTF. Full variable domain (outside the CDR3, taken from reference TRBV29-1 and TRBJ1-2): SAVISQKPSRDICQRGTSLTIQCQVDSQVTMMFWYRQQPGQSLTLIATANQGSEATYESGFVIDKFPISRPNLTFSTLTVSNMSPEDSSIYLCSVPQGNGYTFGSGTRLTVV.

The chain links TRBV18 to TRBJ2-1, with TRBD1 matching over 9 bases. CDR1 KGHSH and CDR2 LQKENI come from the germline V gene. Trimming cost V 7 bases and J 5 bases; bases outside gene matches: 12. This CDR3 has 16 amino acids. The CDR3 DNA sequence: TGTGCCAGCTTACGAACGGGGACAGGGACCCACAATGAGCAGTTCTTC. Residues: CASLRTGTGTHNEQFF.

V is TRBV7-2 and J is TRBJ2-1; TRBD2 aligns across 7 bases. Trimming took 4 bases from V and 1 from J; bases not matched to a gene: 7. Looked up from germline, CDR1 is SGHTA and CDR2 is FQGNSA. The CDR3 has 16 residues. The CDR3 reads CASSSRTRVSYNEQFF. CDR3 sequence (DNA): TGTGCCAGCAGCTCCCGGACTAGGGTATCCTACAATGAGCAGTTCTTC.

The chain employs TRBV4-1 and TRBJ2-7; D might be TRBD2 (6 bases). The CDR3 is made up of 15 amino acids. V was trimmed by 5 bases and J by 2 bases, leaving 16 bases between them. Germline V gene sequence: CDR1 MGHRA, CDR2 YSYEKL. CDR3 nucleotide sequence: TGCGCCAGCAGCGAGGGACTCCTGAATACCTACGAGCAGTACTTC. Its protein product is CASSEGLLNTYEQYF.

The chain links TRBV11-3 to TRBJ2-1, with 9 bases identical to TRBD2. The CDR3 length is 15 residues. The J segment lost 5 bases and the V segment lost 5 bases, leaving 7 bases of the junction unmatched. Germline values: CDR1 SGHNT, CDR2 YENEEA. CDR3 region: CASSAAGGPDNEQFF. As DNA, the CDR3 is TGTGCCAGCAGCGCTGCGGGGGGGCCGGACAATGAGCAGTTCTTC.

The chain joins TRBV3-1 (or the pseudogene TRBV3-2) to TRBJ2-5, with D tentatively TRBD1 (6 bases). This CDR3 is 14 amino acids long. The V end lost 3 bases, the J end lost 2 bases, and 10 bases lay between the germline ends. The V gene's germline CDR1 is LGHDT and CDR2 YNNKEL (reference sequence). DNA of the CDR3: TGTGCCAGCAGCCAGAGGACAGAGCAAGAGACCCAGTACTTC. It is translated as CASSQRTEQETQYF.

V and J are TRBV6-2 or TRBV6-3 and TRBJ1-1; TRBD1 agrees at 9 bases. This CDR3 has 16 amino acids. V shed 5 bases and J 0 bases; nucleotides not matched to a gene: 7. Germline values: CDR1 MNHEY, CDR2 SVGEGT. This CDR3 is CASSTRQGGLNTEAFF. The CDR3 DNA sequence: TGTGCCAGCAGTACTCGACAGGGGGGGTTGAACACTGAAGCTTTCTTT.

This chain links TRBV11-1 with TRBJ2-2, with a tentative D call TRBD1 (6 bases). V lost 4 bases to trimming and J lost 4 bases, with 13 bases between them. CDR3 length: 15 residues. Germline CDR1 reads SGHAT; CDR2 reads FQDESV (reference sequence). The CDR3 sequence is CASSSSRGSTGELFF. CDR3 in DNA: TGTGCCAGCAGCTCCTCGAGGGGGAGCACCGGGGAGCTGTTTTTT.

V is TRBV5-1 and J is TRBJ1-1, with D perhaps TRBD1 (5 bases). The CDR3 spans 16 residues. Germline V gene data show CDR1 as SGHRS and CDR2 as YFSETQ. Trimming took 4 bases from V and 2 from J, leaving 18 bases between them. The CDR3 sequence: CASSLNMAGGNTEAFF. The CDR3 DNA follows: TGCGCCAGCAGCCTCAACATGGCGGGGGGAAACACTGAAGCTTTCTTT.